What follows describes a single T cell receptor beta chain. This clone was counted only a few times. Its antigen is unknown. The input lacks base qualities; no much larger clone sits a single base away. The cohort comprised more than 550 healthy bone marrow donors. All cohort members were sampled while nominally healthy, although unrecorded immune exposures were likely present. The donor tested CMV seronegative, placing the donor among the 352 seronegative members of the cohort. Every donor gave a peripheral blood sample, and the peripheral blood mononuclear cells from that sample were used for TCR beta sequencing. The Qiagen DNeasy Blood Extraction Kit was used to extract genomic DNA from the blood cell samples. The library relied on the immunoSEQ multiplex PCR assay. For the multiplex PCR, a mixture combining 60 forward primers for TCR Vbeta segments and 13 reverse primers for TCR Jbeta segments was used. The CDR3 region of rearranged TCR beta genes was amplified from genomic DNA by a multiplex PCR assay. The Illumina HiSeq System was used to sequence the amplified TCR beta libraries as 87-base-pair reads. Concerning the study's data processing: A later analysis tallied around 80 million unique TCR beta chains across the 600 to 700 repertoires, and 10 million to 11 million of those chains were shared by two or more donors. A nearest-neighbor algorithm error-corrected the raw reads and collapsed the reads into unique sequences, merging closely related sequences to remove PCR and sequencing errors. Alignment of CDR3 sequences to IMGT reference sequences was used to assign V, D and J gene segments. For a sequence to be retained, at least a six-nucleotide match to both a V gene segment and a J gene segment was required. Rearrangements were classified as productive when the CDR3 lacked stop codons and remained in frame with V and J, and all other rearrangements were classified as non-productive. CDR3 was defined according to IMGT convention as the region running from the second conserved V-encoded cysteine to the conserved J-encoded phenylalanine. Sequences without an unambiguous match to a single V gene segment were excluded from the earlier analysis of about 640 of the donors. In an earlier analysis of 587 of the donors, V segments were called functional above 56.7% productive rearrangements and were called segregating when the between-donor standard deviation exceeded 5%. A statistical classification framework was developed to diagnose cytomegalovirus status using the catalog of TCR beta chain sequences. A later analysis assigned V and J genes by comparing TCR nucleotide sequences with IMGT/GENE-DB human TR gene sequences. In a later analysis, CDR3 sequences and most-parsimonious VDJ recombination scenarios were assigned using the TCRdist pipeline. In a later analysis, each TCR beta chain was defined by its CDR3 amino acid sequence together with its V-gene family, and reads lacking a unique V-gene family were excluded. A later analysis removed nearly 600 highly shared, low-generation-probability nucleotide sequences to deal with suspected cross-contamination and a sequencing artifact. For each public chain, a later analysis derived a clonal expansion index from normalized ranks of inferred template counts within each repertoire. A later analysis computed generation probabilities with a VDJ recombination model fitted to out-of-frame rearrangements, and checked the results against IGoR. Hypergeometric tests were used in a later analysis to score TCR-TCR, TCR-HLA and TCR-CMV co-occurrence, with a repertoire-size bias correction applied to the TCR pairs. False discovery rates were estimated in a later analysis by permuting HLA or CMV assignments 20 times. In a later analysis, co-occurring TCRs were grouped using DBSCAN, with TCRdist sequence similarity added in when clustering inside HLA-allele-positive subsets. Repertoires with fewer than 30,000 or more than 120,000 public chains were left out of co-occurrence clustering, as were five repertoires with anomalous nucleotide sharing. TCRdb retrieved this table from immuneACCESS and kept in-frame rearrangements only. Not all clones are present; in checked studies, unresolved V genes account for under half, and no reason is known for the remainder. V, J and clone size were drawn from that table, and D and trimming were deduced from the DNA. The sample table shows fewer than 250,000 clones, and roughly 80% are seen once. 2.5% to 3% of the sample rests with the top ten.

The CDR3 holds 14 amino acids from the cysteine to the phenylalanine. Kept here is only the CDR3 DNA, which spans 42 bases and is read in frame from base 1. V sheds 0 bases and J sheds 1 base, leaving 7 bases between their ends. The germline V gene gives CDR1 as SGHRS and CDR2 as YFSETQ. These data come from a study of cytomegalovirus exposure and HLA in healthy donors (dated by TCRdb to the late 2010s). Study-wide context: According to an earlier analysis of several hundred of the donors, roughly 180 million T cells yielded 90 million to 140 million unique TCR beta sequences and approximately 300 Gb of sequence data. An early release covering about 600 HLA-typed donors comprised 300 to 350 gigabases of sequencing data and 85 million or so unique TCR sequences. Of the 300 to 400 genotyped donors, about 80% fell in the genetic ancestry cluster associated with self-reported Caucasian donors. The study was designed to test whether signatures of past pathogen exposure could be identified by cataloging public T cell receptors. Using immunosequencing, the study profiled T cell repertoires from 666 subjects and related those repertoires to cytomegalovirus serostatus. Besides the first cohort of 666 subjects, a separate validation cohort made up of over 100 different subjects was used. High-throughput TCR immunosequencing, statistical association of individual TCRs with disease status, and machine learning were combined to predict cytomegalovirus infection status. A later analysis re-examined previously published TCR beta repertoires from 500 to 700 donors and added high-resolution HLA genotyping to investigate patterns of TCR occurrence. In the later analysis, no new phenotypic data were used to find candidate immune exposures; instead, reliance was placed on TCR beta sequences and their occurrence across donors. An earlier analysis of some 500 of the donors used high-throughput TCR beta sequencing to judge whether each TCR beta V gene segment behaved as functional or pseudogenic. Donor age, sex, ethnicity and CMV serostatus were collected together with the repertoire data. In a later genetic analysis, genome-wide SNP genotypes for 398 of the 666 donors were used, and that subset was treated as a discovery cohort. Every repertoire in the discovery cohort had been generated on one and the same sequencing platform. HLA typing included class I and class II loci at four-digit resolution. Typing coverage varied by locus: roughly 620-640 donors for A, B, C, DRB1 and DQB1; roughly 560 for DQA1; nearly 610 for DPA1; approximately 450 for DPB1. Roughly 5 DR-DQ haplotypes were handled as single units for association and clustering, since linkage in the cohort was strong. Among under 450 genotyped donors of the cohort, an average of 235,054 unique TCR beta nucleotide sequences were sequenced per donor, around 18% of them non-productive. What the authors observed across the whole study: Immune exposure information for the cohort was limited to CMV serostatus. In a later analysis, HLA-associated TCR beta chains were found to be more clonally expanded and to have lower generation probabilities than equally common non-associated chains. In a later analysis, TCR association rates were found to vary across HLA loci, with the most associated TCRs seen for DRB1 alleles and the fewest for HLA-C alleles. The sequencing pipeline was judged likely to have produced a cluster of highly shared sequence variants as a technical artifact. Specific HLA alleles were associated with over 15,000 TCR beta sequences at a false discovery rate of 0.05 in a later analysis. Cytomegalovirus status was reported to be diagnosed by the classifier with high specificity and sensitivity in both the original and validation cohorts. The study gave a list of 150 to 200 TCR beta chains associated with cytomegalovirus. Correlated functional status among segregating V segments might reflect linkage disequilibrium, but an unknown experimental factor could not be ruled out. The authors suggested that the approach could potentially be generalized to other disease states and immunological phenotypes. A further reported finding was that TCR beta sequences accurately predicted the HLA-A and HLA-B alleles for most subjects in the first cohort. An earlier analysis of approximately 540 of the donors showed that most TCR beta V segments appeared in productive rearrangements either about 87% or about 30% of the time, which broadly matched IMGT annotations. In a later genetic analysis, a missense DCLRE1C variant was associated with V-gene and J-gene trimming of TCR beta chains, and the association was replicated in an independent cohort. In this cohort, only TCR beta chains were sequenced, and detectable features were limited by the absence of alpha or paired-chain data. The 87-base-pair reads could not distinguish some IMGT-functional V segments, including TRBV6-2 and TRBV6-3, so those segments were excluded. Assigning TCR associations to individual alleles was difficult when HLA alleles, especially DR and DQ, strongly co-occurred. While some public TCRs were present in many individuals, most TCR sequences turned up only very rarely across donors. HLA typing was unavailable for some donors at each locus, so association tests used only the typed subset. A later analysis found that most CMV-associated TCR beta chains appeared HLA-restricted, with HLA associations seemingly driven largely by CMV exposure. Three of the identified cytomegalovirus-associated TCR beta chains were confirmed in vitro to be specific for cytomegalovirus antigens. In a later genetic analysis, fewer N-insertions in productive TCRs were reported among donors in an Asian-associated ancestry cluster than the roughly 710-donor mean. In a later analysis, several top co-occurrence clusters were reported to appear linked to parvovirus B19, influenza, CMV and Epstein-Barr virus. About 17 rarely observed V segments, including chromosome 9 orphons, were excluded from the earlier analysis of several hundred of the donors because counts were too low. Presence/absence analyses assumed roughly uniform sequencing depth across donors, an assumption that may not hold.

The clonotype comes from a man aged 30 to 39 in good health and CMV-seronegative. Material: PBMCs. This chain is built from TRBV5-1 and TRBJ1-1; the D gene cannot be resolved reliably. The CDR3 loop reads CASSLVSWNTEAFF. The sequence in DNA is TGCGCCAGCAGCTTGGTCTCTTGGAACACTGAAGCTTTCTTT.